This note documents a single T cell receptor beta chain sequence. The antigen is unknown. The sample is drawn from a study of CD8+ T cells in alopecia areata. General study results and limits: Lesional scalp exceeded normal scalp in clonality, especially in alopecia totalis/universalis.

Punch biopsies of lesional scalp, plus peripheral blood, were taken from alopecia areata patients. Sorted populations comprised CD4+ and CD8+ T cells obtained from PBMCs. V was clipped by 5 bases and J by 0 bases; unmatched bases: 11. Germline V lookup: CDR1 LGHNT, CDR2 FRNRAP. CDR3 size: 18 residues. Reverse transcribed after extraction, RNA yielded cDNA as the sequencing template. Some clones are missing from TCRdb's copy, which holds only in-frame ones; the method was immunoSEQ multiplex PCR. In the table there are some 210,000 clones, 50% to 60% of which are singletons. The rearrangement uses TRBV12-5 and TRBJ2-1; 9 bases match TRBD2. Sequences were derived from CD4+ T cells sorted from blood, sampled at week 0. The clonotype originates from a human donor with alopecia areata. CDR3 residues: CASGPSFEREDSYNEQFF. The CDR3 nucleotides read TGTGCTAGTGGTCCCTCCTTCGAGCGGGAGGACTCCTACAATGAGCAGTTCTTC.